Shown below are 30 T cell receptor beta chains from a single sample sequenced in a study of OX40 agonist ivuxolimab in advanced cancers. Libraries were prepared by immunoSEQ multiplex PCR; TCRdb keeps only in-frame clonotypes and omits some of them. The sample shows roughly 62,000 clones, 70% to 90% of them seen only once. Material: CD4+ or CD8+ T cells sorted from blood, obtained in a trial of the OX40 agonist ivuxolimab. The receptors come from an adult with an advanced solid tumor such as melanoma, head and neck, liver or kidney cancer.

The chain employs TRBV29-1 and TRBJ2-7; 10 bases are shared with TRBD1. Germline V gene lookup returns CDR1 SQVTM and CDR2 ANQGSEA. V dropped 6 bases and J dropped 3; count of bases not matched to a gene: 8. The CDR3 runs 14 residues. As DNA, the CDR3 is TGCAGCGTCGATACGGGACAGGGGTTCTACGAGCAGTACTTC. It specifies CSVDTGQGFYEQYF.

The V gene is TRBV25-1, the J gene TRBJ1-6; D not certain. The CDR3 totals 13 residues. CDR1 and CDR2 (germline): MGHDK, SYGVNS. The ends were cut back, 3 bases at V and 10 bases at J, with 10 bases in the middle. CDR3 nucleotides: TGTGCCAGCAGTGATTTGGTAGACTCACCCCTCCACTTT. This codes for CASSDLVDSPLHF.

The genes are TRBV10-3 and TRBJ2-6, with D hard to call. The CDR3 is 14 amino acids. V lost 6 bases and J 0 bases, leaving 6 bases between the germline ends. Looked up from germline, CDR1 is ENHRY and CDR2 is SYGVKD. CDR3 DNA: TGTGCCATCAGAGGCGACTCTGGGGCCAACGTCCTGACTTTC. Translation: CAIRGDSGANVLTF.

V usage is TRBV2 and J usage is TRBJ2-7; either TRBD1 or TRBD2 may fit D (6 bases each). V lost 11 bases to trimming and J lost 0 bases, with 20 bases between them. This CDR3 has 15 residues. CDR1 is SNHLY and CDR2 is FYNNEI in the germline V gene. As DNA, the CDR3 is TGTGCCTCCTGGGTTGGGGGGACAAACTCCTACGAGCAGTACTTC. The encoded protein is CASWVGGTNSYEQYF.

As DNA, the CDR3 is TGCGCCAGCAGCCAGTTGACAGTCAGGACTGAAGCTTTCTTT. It translates to CASSQLTVRTEAFF. The chain combines TRBV4-1 with TRBJ1-1, with D possibly TRBD1 on 5 matching bases. CDR3 length: 14 residues. V gave up 3 bases and J gave up 5 bases, with 13 bases separating them. The germline gives CDR1 MGHRA, CDR2 YSYEKL.

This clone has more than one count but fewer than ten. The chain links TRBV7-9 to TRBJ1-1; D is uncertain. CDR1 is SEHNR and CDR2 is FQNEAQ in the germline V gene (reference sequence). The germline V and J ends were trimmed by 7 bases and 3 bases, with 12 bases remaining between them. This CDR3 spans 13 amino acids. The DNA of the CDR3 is TGTGCCAGCACGCGCATGGTTGACACTGAAGCTTTCTTT. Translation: CASTRMVDTEAFF.

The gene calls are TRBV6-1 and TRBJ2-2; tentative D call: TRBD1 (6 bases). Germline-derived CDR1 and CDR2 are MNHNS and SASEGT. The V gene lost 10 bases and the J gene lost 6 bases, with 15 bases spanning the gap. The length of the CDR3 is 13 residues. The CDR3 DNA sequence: TGTGCCACACAGGGAGAGGTGGCCGGGGAGCTGTTTTTT. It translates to CATQGEVAGELFF.

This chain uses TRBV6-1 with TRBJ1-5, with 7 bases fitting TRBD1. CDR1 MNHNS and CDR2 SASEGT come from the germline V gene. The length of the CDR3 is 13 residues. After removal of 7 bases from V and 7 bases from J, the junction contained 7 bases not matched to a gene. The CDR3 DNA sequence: TGTGCCAGCATTCTGCAGGGGGGACAGCCCCAGCATTTT. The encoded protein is CASILQGGQPQHF.

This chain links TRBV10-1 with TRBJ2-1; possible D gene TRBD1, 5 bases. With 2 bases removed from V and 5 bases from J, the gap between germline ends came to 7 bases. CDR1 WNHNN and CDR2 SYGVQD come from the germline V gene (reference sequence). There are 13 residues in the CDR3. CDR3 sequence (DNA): TGCGCCAGCAGTGAGGACAGAAACAATGAGCAGTTCTTC. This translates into CASSEDRNNEQFF.

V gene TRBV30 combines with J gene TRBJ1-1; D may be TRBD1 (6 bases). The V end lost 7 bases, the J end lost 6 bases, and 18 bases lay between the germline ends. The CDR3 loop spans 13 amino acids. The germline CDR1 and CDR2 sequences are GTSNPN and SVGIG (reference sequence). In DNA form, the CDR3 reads TGTGCCTCCTCCCCTGGGGGGCACGCTGAAGCTTTCTTT. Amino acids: CASSPGGHAEAFF.

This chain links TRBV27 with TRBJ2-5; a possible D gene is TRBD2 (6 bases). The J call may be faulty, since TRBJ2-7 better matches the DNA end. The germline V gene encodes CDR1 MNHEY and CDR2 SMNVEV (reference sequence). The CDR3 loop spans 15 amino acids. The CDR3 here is CASSFRLGDSYEQYF. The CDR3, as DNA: TGTGCCAGCAGTTTTCGACTAGGGGACTCCTACGAGCAGTACTTC.

The DNA of the CDR3 is TGTGCCAGCAGCCCCAGCGGGGGCACAGATACGCAGTATTTT. Translation: CASSPSGGTDTQYF. The rearrangement uses TRBV7-2 and TRBJ2-3; TRBD2 aligns across 7 bases. Trimming took 5 bases from V and 1 from J; bases not matched to a gene: 3. This CDR3 region has 14 residues. Germline loops: CDR1 SGHTA, CDR2 FQGNSA.

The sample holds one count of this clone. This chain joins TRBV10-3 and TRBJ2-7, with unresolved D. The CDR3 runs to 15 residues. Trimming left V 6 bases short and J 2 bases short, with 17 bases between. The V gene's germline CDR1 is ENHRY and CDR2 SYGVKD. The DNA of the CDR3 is TGTGCCATCAGCGCGAAAGGATCGGCTCCCTACGAGCAGTACTTC. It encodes CAISAKGSAPYEQYF.

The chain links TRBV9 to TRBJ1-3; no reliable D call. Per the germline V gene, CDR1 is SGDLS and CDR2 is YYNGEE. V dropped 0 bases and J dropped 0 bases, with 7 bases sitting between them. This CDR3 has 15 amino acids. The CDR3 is CASSVDADSGNTIYF. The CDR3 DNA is TGTGCCAGCAGCGTAGACGCGGACTCTGGAAACACCATATATTTT.

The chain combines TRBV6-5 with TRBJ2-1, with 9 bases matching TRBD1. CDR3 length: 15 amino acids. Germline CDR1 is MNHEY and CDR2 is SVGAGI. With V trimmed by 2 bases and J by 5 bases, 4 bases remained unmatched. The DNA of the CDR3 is TGTGCCAGCAGTTACGGACAGGGGTTTGACAATGAGCAGTTCTTC. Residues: CASSYGQGFDNEQFF.

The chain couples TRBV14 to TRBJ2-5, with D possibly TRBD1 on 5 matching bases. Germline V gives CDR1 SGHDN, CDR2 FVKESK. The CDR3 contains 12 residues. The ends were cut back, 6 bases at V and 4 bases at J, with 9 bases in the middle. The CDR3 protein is CASSSGIETQYF. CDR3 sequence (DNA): TGTGCCAGCAGTTCAGGGATAGAGACCCAGTACTTC.

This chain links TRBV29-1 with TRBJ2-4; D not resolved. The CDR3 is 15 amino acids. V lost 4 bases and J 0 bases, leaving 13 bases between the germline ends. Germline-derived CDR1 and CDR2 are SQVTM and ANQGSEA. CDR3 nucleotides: TGCAGCGTTGTTCAGGCGACTTTAGCCAAAAACATTCAGTACTTC. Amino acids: CSVVQATLAKNIQYF.

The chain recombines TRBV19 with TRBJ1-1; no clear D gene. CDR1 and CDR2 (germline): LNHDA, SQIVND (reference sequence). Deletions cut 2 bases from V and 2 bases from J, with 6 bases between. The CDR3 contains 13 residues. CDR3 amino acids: CASSILENTEAFF. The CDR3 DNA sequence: TGTGCCAGTAGTATATTAGAAAACACTGAAGCTTTCTTT.

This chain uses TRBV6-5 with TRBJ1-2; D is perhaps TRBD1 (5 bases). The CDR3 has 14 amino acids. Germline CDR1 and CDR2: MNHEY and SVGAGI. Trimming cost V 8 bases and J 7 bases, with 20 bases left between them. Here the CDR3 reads CASRTLNRQLGYTF. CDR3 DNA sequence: TGTGCCAGCCGAACCCTTAATCGACAGCTTGGCTACACCTTC.

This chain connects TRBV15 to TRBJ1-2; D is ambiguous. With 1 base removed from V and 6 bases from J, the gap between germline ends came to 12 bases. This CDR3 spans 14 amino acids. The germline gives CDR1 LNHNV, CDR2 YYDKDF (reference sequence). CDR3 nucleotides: TGTGCCACCAGCAGAGTAAGAGGAATCGATGGCTACACCTTC. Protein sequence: CATSRVRGIDGYTF.

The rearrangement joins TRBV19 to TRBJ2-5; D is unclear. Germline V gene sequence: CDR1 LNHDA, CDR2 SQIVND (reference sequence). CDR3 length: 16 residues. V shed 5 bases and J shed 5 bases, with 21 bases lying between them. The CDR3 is CASSLFSGASPETQYF. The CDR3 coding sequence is TGTGCCAGTAGTTTATTTTCGGGCGCGAGCCCGGAGACCCAGTACTTC.

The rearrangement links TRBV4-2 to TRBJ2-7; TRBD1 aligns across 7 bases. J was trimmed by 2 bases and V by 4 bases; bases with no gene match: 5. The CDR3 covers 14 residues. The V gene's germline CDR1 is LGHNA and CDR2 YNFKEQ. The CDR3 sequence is CASSPDRRTYEQYF. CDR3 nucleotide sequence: TGTGCCAGCAGCCCGGACAGGCGAACCTACGAGCAGTACTTC.

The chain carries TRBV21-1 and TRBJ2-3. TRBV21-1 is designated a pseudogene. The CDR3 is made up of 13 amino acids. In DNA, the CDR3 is TGTGCCAGCAGCAAACCCGCCACAGATACGCAGTATTTT. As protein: CASSKPATDTQYF.

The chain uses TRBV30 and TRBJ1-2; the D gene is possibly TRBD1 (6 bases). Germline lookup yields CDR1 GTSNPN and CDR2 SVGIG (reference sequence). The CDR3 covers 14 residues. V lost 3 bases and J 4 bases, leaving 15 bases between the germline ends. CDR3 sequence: CAWRSRTVPYGYTF. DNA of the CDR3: TGTGCCTGGAGAAGTCGGACAGTTCCCTATGGCTACACCTTC.

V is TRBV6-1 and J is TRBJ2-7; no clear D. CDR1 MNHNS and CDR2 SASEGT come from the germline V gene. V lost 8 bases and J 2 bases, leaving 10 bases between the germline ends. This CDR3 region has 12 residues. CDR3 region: CASADWPYEQYF. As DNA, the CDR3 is TGTGCCAGCGCGGATTGGCCCTACGAGCAGTACTTC.

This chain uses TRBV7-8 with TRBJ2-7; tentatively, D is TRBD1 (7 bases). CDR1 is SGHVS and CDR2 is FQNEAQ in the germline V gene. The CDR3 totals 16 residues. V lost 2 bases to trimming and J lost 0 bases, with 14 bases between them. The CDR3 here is CASSLNRGLPSYEQYF. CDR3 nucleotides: TGTGCCAGCAGCTTAAACAGGGGACTGCCCTCCTACGAGCAGTACTTC.

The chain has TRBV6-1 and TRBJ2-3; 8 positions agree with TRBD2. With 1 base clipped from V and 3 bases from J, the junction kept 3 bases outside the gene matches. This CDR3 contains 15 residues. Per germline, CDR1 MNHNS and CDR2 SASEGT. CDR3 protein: CASSEGSGRTDTQYF. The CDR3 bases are TGTGCCAGCAGTGAAGGAAGCGGGAGAACAGATACGCAGTATTTT.

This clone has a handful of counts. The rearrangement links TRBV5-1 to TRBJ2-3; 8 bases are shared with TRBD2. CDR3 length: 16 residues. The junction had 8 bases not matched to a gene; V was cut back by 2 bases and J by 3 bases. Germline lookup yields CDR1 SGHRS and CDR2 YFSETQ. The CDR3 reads CASSFLNSGVTDTQYF. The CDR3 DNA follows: TGCGCCAGCAGCTTTCTTAATAGCGGGGTAACAGATACGCAGTATTTT.

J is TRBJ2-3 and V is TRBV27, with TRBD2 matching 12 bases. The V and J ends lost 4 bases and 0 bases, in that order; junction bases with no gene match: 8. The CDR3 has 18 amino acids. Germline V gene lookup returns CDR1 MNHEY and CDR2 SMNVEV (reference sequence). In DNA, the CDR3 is TGTGCCAGCAGTTCAGGACTAGCGGGAATAACTAGCACAGATACGCAGTATTTT. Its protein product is CASSSGLAGITSTDTQYF.

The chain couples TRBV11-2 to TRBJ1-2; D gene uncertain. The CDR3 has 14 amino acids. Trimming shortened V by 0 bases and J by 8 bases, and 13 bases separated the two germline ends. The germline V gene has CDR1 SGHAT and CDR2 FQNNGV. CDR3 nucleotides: TGTGCCAGCAGCTTAGACGCCAGGCCGCGGGGCTACACCTTC. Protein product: CASSLDARPRGYTF.